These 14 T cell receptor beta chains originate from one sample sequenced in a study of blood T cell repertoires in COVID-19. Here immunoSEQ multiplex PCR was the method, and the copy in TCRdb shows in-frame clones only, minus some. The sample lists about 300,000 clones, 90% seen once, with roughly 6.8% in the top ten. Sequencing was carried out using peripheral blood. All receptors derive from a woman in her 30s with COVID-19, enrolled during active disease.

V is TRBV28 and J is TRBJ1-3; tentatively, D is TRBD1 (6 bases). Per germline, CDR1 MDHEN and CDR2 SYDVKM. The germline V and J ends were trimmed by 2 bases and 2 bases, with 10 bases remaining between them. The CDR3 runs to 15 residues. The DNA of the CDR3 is TGTGCCAGCAGTTTAGGACAGAATCCTGGAAACACCATATATTTT. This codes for CASSLGQNPGNTIYF.

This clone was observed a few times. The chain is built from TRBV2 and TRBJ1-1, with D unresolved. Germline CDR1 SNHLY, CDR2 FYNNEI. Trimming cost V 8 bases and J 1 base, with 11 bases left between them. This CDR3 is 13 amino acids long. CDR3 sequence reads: CASLETANTEAFF. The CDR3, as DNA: TGTGCCAGCCTAGAGACTGCGAACACTGAAGCTTTCTTT.

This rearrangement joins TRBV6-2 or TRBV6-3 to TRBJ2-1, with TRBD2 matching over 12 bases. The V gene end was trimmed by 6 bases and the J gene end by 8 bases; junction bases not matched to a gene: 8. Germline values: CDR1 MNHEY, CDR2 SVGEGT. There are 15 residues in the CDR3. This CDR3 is CASSSRTSGNDEQFF. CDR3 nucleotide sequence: TGTGCCAGCAGCAGCAGGACTAGCGGGAACGATGAGCAGTTCTTC.

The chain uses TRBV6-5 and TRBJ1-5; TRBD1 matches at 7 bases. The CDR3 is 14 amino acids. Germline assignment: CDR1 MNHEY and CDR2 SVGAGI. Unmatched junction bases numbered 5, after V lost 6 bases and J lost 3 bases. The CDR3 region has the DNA TGTGCCAGCAGAGAGACAGGGAACAATCAGCCCCAGCATTTT. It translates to CASRETGNNQPQHF.

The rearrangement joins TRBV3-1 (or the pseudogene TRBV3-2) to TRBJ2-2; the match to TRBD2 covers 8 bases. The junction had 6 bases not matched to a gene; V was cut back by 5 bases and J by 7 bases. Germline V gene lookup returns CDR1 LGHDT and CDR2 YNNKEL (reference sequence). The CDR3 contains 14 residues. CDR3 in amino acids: CASSYSGRDGELFF. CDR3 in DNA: TGTGCCAGCAGCTACAGCGGGAGAGACGGGGAGCTGTTTTTT.

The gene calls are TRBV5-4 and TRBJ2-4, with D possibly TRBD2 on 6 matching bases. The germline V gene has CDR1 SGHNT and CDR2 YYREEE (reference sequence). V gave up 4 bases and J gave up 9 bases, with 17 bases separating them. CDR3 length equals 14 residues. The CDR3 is CASSTGGVRVIQYF. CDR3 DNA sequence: TGTGCCAGCAGCACAGGAGGGGTGCGGGTCATTCAGTACTTC. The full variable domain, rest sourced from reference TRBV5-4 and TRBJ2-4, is ETGVTQSPTHLIKTRGQQVTLRCSSQSGHNTVSWYQQALGQGPQFIFQYYREEENGRGNFPPRFSGLQFPNYSSELNVNALELDDSALYLCASSTGGVRVIQYFGAGTRLSVL.

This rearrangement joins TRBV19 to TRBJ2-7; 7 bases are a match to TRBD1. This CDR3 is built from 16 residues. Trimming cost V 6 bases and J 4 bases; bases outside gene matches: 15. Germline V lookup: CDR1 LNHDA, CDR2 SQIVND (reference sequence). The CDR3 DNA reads TGTGCCAGTAGCAAACTTCCCGGGACAGCCAATTACGAGCAGTACTTC. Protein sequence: CASSKLPGTANYEQYF. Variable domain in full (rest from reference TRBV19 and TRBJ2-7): DGGITQSPKYLFRKEGQNVTLSCEQNLNHDAMYWYRQDPGQGLRLIYYSQIVNDFQKGDIAEGYSVSREKKESFPLTVTSAQKNPTAFYLCASSKLPGTANYEQYFGPGTRLTVT.

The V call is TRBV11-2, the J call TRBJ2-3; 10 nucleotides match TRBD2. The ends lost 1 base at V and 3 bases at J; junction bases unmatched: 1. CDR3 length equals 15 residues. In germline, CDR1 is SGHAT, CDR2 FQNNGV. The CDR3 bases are TGTGCCAGCAGCTTAGCTAGCGGGAGAACAGATACGCAGTATTTT. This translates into CASSLASGRTDTQYF.

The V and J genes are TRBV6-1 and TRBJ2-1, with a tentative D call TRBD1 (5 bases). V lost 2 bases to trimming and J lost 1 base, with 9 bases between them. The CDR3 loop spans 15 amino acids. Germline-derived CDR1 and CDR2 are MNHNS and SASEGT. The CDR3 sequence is CASSELQGSYNEQFF. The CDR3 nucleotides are TGTGCCAGCAGTGAACTTCAGGGTTCCTACAATGAGCAGTTCTTC.

The chain's CDR3 is CASTPTREGYGYTF. The CDR3 DNA is TGTGCCAGCACCCCCACCAGGGAGGGCTATGGCTACACCTTC. The chain joins TRBV11-2 to TRBJ1-2; D is possibly TRBD1 (5 bases). The germline V gene has CDR1 SGHAT and CDR2 FQNNGV. The CDR3 has 14 amino acids. Deletions cut 7 bases from V and 4 bases from J, with 16 bases between.

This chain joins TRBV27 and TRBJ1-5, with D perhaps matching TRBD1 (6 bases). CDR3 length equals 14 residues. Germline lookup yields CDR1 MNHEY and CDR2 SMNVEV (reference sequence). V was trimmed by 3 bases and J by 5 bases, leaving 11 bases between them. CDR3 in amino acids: CASSFLGADQPQHF. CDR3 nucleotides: TGTGCCAGCAGTTTTTTGGGGGCGGATCAGCCCCAGCATTTT.

In DNA form, the CDR3 reads TGCGCCAGCAGCCTCCGACTAGCGGGGCAAGAGACCCAGTACTTC. Protein product: CASSLRLAGQETQYF. The chain recombines TRBV4-1 with TRBJ2-5; TRBD2 agrees at 11 bases. V shed 4 bases and J 2 bases; nucleotides not matched to a gene: 3. This CDR3 has 15 amino acids. Germline CDR1 is MGHRA and CDR2 is YSYEKL.

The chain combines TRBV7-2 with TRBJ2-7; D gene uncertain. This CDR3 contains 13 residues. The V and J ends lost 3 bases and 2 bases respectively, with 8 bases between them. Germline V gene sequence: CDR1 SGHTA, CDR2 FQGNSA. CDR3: CASSLARAYEQYF. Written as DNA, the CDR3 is TGTGCCAGCAGCTTGGCCCGGGCCTACGAGCAGTACTTC.

The CDR3: CASSPDTSTDTQYF. The CDR3 nucleotides read TGCGCCAGCAGCCCCGACACGAGCACAGATACGCAGTATTTT. This chain joins TRBV5-1 and TRBJ2-3; no reliable D call. CDR1 and CDR2 from the germline V gene are SGHRS and YFSETQ. V was clipped by 4 bases and J by 0 bases, with 9 bases between them. The CDR3 has 14 amino acids.